This TCR beta chain was recorded in a study of immune evolution from preneoplasia to lung adenocarcinoma. Study results and caveats: Later-stage lesions appeared to have more T cells, more diversity, less clonality. KRAS-mutant nodules had the highest T cell clonality.

Patients had resection in Japan or China between about 2014 and 2017. H&E slides confirmed each diagnosis, reviewed by two pathologists independently. Sequencing used immunoSEQ multiplex PCR; TCRdb keeps in-frame clones, though not all of them. The data contain about 4,800 clones, roughly 86% of them singletons. Notes on this clone: Its antigen is undetermined.

This CDR3 has 14 residues. CDR1 is KGHSH, CDR2 LQKENI, per germline. V lost 5 bases to trimming and J lost 0 bases, with 7 bases between them. The chain is built from TRBV18 and TRBJ2-2; D gene uncertain. This sequence originates from a person aged 70 to 79 with lung adenocarcinoma. The sample taken for sequencing was FFPE lung adenocarcinoma in situ tissue. The CDR3 loop reads CASSSMANTGELFF. The CDR3 nucleotides read TGTGCCAGCTCAAGTATGGCGAACACCGGGGAGCTGTTTTTT.